This T cell receptor beta chain was retrieved from a study of blood T cell repertoires in COVID-19. Across the whole study: Samples of COVID-19 (acute and convalescent) were obtained from the United States, Italy and Spain. Sample material is recorded as cDNA or gDNA derived from T cells, B-cell-depleted T cells, or PBMCs.

Original handling: Counts of nucleated cells, estimated from reference gene primer amplification, were obtained. Here immunoSEQ multiplex PCR was the method, and the copy in TCRdb shows in-frame clones only, minus some. The D gene and trimming were derived from the DNA, and the V and J assignments and clone size from that table. The data hold around 50,000 clones, with roughly 87% observed a single time. The CDR3 totals 17 residues. Germline-derived CDR1 and CDR2 are KGHDR and SFDVKD. Trimming at V came to 4 bases and at J to 5 bases, leaving 6 bases not matched to a gene. The sample consisted of peripheral blood. This receptor was identified in a man in his fifties with active COVID-19. V gene TRBV24-1 combines with J gene TRBJ2-5; 16 bases match TRBD2. Written as DNA, the CDR3 is TGTGCCACCAGTGAGGGGACTAGCGGGAGGGCCAGGGAGACCCAGTACTTC. It yields the protein CATSEGTSGRARETQYF.